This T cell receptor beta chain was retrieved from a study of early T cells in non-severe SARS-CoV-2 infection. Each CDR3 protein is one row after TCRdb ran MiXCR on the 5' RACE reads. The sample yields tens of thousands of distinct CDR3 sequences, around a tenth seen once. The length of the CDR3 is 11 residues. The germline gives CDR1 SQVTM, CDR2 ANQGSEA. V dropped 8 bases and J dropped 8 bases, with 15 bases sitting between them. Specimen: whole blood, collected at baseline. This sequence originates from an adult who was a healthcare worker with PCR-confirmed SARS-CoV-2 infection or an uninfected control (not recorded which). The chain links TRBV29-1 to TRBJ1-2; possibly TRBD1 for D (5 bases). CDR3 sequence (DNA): TGCAGCTGTCGGGACGTGGAAGGCTACACCTTC. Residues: CSCRDVEGYTF.